This TCR beta chain derives from a study of blood T cell repertoires in COVID-19. Study-wide background: There were acute and convalescent COVID-19 samples, and they came from the United States, Italy and Spain. T cells, B-cell-depleted T cells, or PBMCs provided the cDNA or gDNA that served as material.

Under the authors' procedure: Using reference gene primer amplification, nucleated cell counts were estimated. The method was immunoSEQ multiplex PCR; TCRdb's version includes in-frame clones alone and lacks a portion of them. The DNA was the basis for D and trimming; V, J and clone size are from that table. This table holds about 210,000 clones, approximately 83% found once. The TCR originated in a woman aged 40 to 50 with active or convalescent COVID-19. What was sequenced was peripheral blood.

The CDR3 nucleotides are TGTGCCAGCAGTGAAGGGGGGGACACCGGGGAGCTGTTTTTT. Translating gives CASSEGGDTGELFF. This sequence joins TRBV6-1 and TRBJ2-2; a possible D gene is TRBD2 (6 bases). There are 14 residues in the CDR3. V lost 1 base, J lost 3 bases, and 6 bases lay in between. In germline, CDR1 is MNHNS, CDR2 SASEGT.